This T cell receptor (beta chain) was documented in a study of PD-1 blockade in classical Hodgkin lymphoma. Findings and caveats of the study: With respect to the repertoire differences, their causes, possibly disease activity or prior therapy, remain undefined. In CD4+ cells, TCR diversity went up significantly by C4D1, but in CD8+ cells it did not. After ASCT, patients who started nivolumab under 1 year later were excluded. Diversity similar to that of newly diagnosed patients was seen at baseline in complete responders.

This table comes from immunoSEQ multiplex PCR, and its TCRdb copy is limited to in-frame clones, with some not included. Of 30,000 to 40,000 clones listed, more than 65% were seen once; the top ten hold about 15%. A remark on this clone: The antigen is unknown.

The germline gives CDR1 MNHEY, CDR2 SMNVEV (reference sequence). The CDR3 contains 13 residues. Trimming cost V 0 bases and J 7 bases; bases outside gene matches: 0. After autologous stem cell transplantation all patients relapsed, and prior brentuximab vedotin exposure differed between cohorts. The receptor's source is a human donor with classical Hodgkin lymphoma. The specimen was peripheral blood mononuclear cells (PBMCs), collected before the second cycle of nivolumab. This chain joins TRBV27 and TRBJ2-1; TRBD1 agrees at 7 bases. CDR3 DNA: TGTGCCAGCAGTTTATCACAGGGGAATGAGCAGTTCTTC. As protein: CASSLSQGNEQFF.